Listed below are T cell receptor beta chains from one sample, sequenced in a study of T cell changes during pregnancy in multiple sclerosis. The repertoire was sequenced with immunoSEQ multiplex PCR; TCRdb's copy has only in-frame clones and lacks some. The sample consists of some 74,000 clones, approximately 92% of them appearing once. This specimen consisted of peripheral blood, obtained after pregnancy. The source is a female donor in good health, enrolled as a control in a pregnancy study. Both conserved end residues are part of each CDR3. The D gene is left open where the match is weak. Rows may omit the clone size; those that give it use once, few, many or a size class.

V	D	J	size	CDR3	DNA
TRBV6-5	NA	TRBJ2-3	NA	CASSYSSQDSTDTQYF	TGTGCCAGCAGTTACTCGTCCCAGGACTCCACAGATACGCAGTATTTT
TRBV2	NA	TRBJ2-1	NA	CASSAFHTNEQFF	TGTGCCAGCAGCGCCTTCCACACGAATGAGCAGTTCTTC
TRBV21-1	NA	TRBJ1-5	once	CASSKDRGNQPQHF	TGTGCCAGCAGCAAAGACAGGGGAAATCAGCCCCAGCATTTT
TRBV13	TRBD2	TRBJ2-1	NA	CASSASGTSGYNEQFF	TGTGCCAGCAGCGCCTCCGGGACTAGCGGTTACAATGAGCAGTTCTTC
TRBV15	NA	TRBJ2-3	NA	CATSSRADTQYF	TGTGCCACCAGCAGCAGGGCCGATACGCAGTATTTT
TRBV6-5	NA	TRBJ1-2	NA	CASTFGQHNGYTF	TGTGCCAGCACCTTCGGACAGCACAATGGCTACACCTTC
TRBV28	NA	TRBJ1-1	NA	CASSVPIVNTEAFF	TGTGCCAGCAGTGTCCCTATTGTGAACACTGAAGCTTTCTTT
TRBV23-1	NA	TRBJ1-1	NA	CASSQSELNTEAFF	TGCGCCAGCAGTCAATCGGAGCTGAACACTGAAGCTTTCTTT
TRBV2	NA	TRBJ1-1	NA	CASQGRGRNTEAFF	TGTGCCAGCCAGGGGAGGGGAAGGAACACTGAAGCTTTCTTT
TRBV2	TRBD2	TRBJ2-5	NA	CASSEGGLAGPFRGTQYF	TGTGCCAGCAGTGAAGGGGGACTAGCGGGCCCCTTCAGGGGGACCCAGTACTTC
TRBV28	NA	TRBJ2-1	NA	CASSPPSTLLEQFF	TGTGCCAGCAGCCCCCCGTCTACTTTGCTCGAGCAGTTCTTC
TRBV7-8	NA	TRBJ2-3	NA	CASSLAGRAATDTQYF	TGTGCCAGCAGCTTAGCCGGAAGAGCGGCCACAGATACGCAGTATTTT
TRBV13	TRBD1	TRBJ2-7	NA	CASTSTGGGSYEQYF	TGTGCCAGCACCAGTACAGGGGGTGGCTCCTACGAGCAGTACTTC
TRBV29-1	NA	TRBJ2-5	NA	CSVEVRLDQETQYF	TGCAGCGTTGAGGTTCGACTTGATCAAGAGACCCAGTACTTC
TRBV7-3	NA	TRBJ2-1	NA	CASSFTKDSYNEQFF	TGTGCCAGCAGCTTCACTAAGGACAGCTACAATGAGCAGTTCTTC
TRBV28	NA	TRBJ2-3	NA	CASSLSSLSPTDTQYF	TGTGCCAGCAGTTTATCCTCCTTATCCCCCACAGATACGCAGTATTTT
TRBV28	TRBD1	TRBJ1-4	NA	CASRGQNEKLFF	TGTGCCAGCAGGGGACAGAATGAAAAACTGTTTTTT
TRBV7-8	TRBD2	TRBJ2-1	NA	CASSFQGGERNEQFF	TGTGCCAGCAGTTTCCAGGGAGGGGAAAGGAATGAGCAGTTCTTC
TRBV7-6	NA	TRBJ2-5	NA	CASSLESGEGETQYF	TGTGCCAGCAGCTTAGAATCAGGGGAAGGGGAGACCCAGTACTTC
TRBV7-9	NA	TRBJ1-1	NA	CASSKRPGEAFF	TGTGCCAGCAGCAAAAGACCGGGTGAAGCTTTCTTT
TRBV5-5	NA	TRBJ1-1	once	CASSLEGQSNTEAFF	TGTGCCAGCAGCTTGGAAGGACAGAGCAACACTGAAGCTTTCTTT
TRBV28	TRBD1	TRBJ1-2	NA	CASSLGTGRGGYTF	TGTGCCAGCAGTCTCGGGACAGGCCGAGGTGGCTACACCTTC
TRBV19	NA	TRBJ1-3	NA	CASMGLLYPGNTIYF	TGTGCCAGTATGGGCCTCCTTTATCCTGGAAACACCATATATTTT
TRBV5-6	NA	TRBJ2-5	NA	CASTSAGAETQYF	TGTGCCAGCACCTCGGCAGGGGCAGAGACCCAGTACTTC
TRBV7-6	NA	TRBJ1-1	NA	CASSFSGSANTEAFF	TGTGCCAGCAGCTTCTCGGGGAGTGCGAACACTGAAGCTTTCTTT
TRBV5-6	TRBD2	TRBJ2-1	NA	CASSPSGTSHGREQFF	TGTGCCAGCAGCCCCTCCGGGACTAGCCACGGTAGGGAGCAGTTCTTC
TRBV6-5	NA	TRBJ1-1	NA	CASSYREGEAFF	TGTGCCAGCAGTTACCGGGAAGGGGAAGCTTTCTTT
TRBV7-8	NA	TRBJ2-7	NA	CASSLARVMPYEQYF	TGTGCCAGCAGCTTAGCCAGGGTTATGCCCTACGAGCAGTACTTC
TRBV6-4	NA	TRBJ2-3	NA	CASSDGGGTDTQYF	TGTGCCAGCAGTGATGGCGGAGGGACAGATACGCAGTATTTT
TRBV11-3	NA	TRBJ2-1	once	CASSSGLYNEQFF	TGTGCCAGCAGCTCAGGACTGTACAATGAGCAGTTCTTC
TRBV2	NA	TRBJ1-1	NA	CASSEPPLNTEAFF	TGTGCCAGCAGTGAACCCCCCTTAAACACTGAAGCTTTCTTT
TRBV27	NA	TRBJ2-5	NA	CASRTQGQETQYF	TGTGCCAGCAGGACACAGGGACAAGAGACCCAGTACTTC
TRBV5-4	TRBD1	TRBJ2-7	NA	CASSPRDRHYEQYF	TGTGCCAGCAGCCCGAGGGACAGGCACTACGAGCAGTACTTC
TRBV28	NA	TRBJ1-5	NA	CASSPDSHQPQHF	TGTGCCAGCAGTCCGGACAGCCACCAGCCCCAGCATTTT
TRBV28	TRBD1	TRBJ1-5	NA	CASSLGQGRQPQHF	TGTGCCAGCAGTTTAGGACAGGGCCGCCAGCCCCAGCATTTT
TRBV5-6	TRBD1	TRBJ1-5	NA	CASSYLGQSNQPQHF	TGTGCCAGCAGCTATCTGGGACAGAGCAATCAGCCCCAGCATTTT
TRBV2	TRBD2	TRBJ2-5	NA	CASSFRTSGGIQETQYF	TGTGCCAGCAGTTTTCGGACTAGCGGGGGGATCCAAGAGACCCAGTACTTC
TRBV28	TRBD1	TRBJ1-1	NA	CASRGGTGSVNTEAFF	TGTGCCAGCAGGGGGGGGACAGGGTCCGTGAACACTGAAGCTTTCTTT
TRBV27	NA	TRBJ1-3	NA	CASSPLLQGNLRSGNTIYF	TGTGCCAGCAGTCCCCTCCTCCAGGGTAACTTAAGGAGTGGAAACACCATATATTTT
TRBV4-2	TRBD2	TRBJ2-3	NA	CASSQRGSTDTQYF	TGTGCCAGCAGCCAGCGGGGGAGCACAGATACGCAGTATTTT
TRBV28	NA	TRBJ2-7	once	CASSSPLEQYF	TGTGCCAGCAGCTCTCCCCTCGAGCAGTACTTC
TRBV4-3	NA	TRBJ2-2	NA	CASSQERQGYTGELFF	TGCGCCAGCAGCCAAGAACGGCAGGGCTACACCGGGGAGCTGTTTTTT
TRBV4-1	NA	TRBJ1-3	NA	CASRRGPKPGNTIYF	TGCGCCAGCCGCAGGGGACCGAAACCTGGAAACACCATATATTTT
TRBV9	NA	TRBJ2-1	NA	CASSKSGGQLLDEQFF	TGTGCCAGCAGCAAATCCGGGGGTCAGCTTCTGGATGAGCAGTTCTTC
TRBV27	TRBD2	TRBJ2-5	NA	CARTGETSGRGETQYF	TGTGCCAGGACAGGGGAGACTAGCGGGAGAGGGGAGACCCAGTACTTC
TRBV5-1	TRBD1	TRBJ2-7	NA	CASSGDRLNEQYF	TGCGCCAGCAGCGGGGACAGGCTCAACGAGCAGTACTTC
TRBV10-2	TRBD1	TRBJ2-5	NA	CASSGQGAGETQYF	TGCGCCAGCAGTGGACAGGGGGCGGGGGAGACCCAGTACTTC
TRBV23-1	NA	TRBJ1-1	NA	CASSLRTVF	TGCGCCAGCAGTCTACGGACAGTATTT
TRBV5-1	NA	TRBJ1-2	NA	CASSLYAGSTVVGGYTF	TGCGCCAGCAGCTTGTACGCAGGGTCAACGGTCGTGGGTGGCTACACCTTC